The clone carrying this T cell receptor beta chain was counted only a few times. Its antigen is not identified. The data originate from a study of T cell repertoires in cytomegalovirus infection. Study background: Recently described HLA-C-restricted plus well-studied HLA-B-restricted CMV epitopes were used. Points from the study as a whole: There were carriers of CMV plus the relevant HLA, and cumulative public TCR beta family frequency identified them.

V was trimmed by 2 bases and J by 0 bases, leaving 11 bases between them. The CDR3 sequence is 15 residues long. CDR1 and CDR2 from the germline V gene are SGHNT and YYREEE (reference sequence). One entry per CDR3 protein results from TCRdb running MiXCR on the reads. The data contain 650,000 to 850,000 distinct CDR3 sequences, just under 30% of them seen just once; the ten biggest clones take up approximately 14%. The material sequenced was cultured CD8+ T cells from PBMCs, taken from culture after CMV antigen stimulation. The chain employs TRBV5-4 and TRBJ2-5; a weak D match, TRBD1 (6 bases). This clonotype was sampled from a human donor in good health (CMV status not recorded). Some clones in this sample may be carry-over from other donors' samples. The CDR3 DNA reads as TGTGCCAGCAGCTTCAAGGGGGAGTACCAAGAGACCCAGTACTTC. Protein: CASSFKGEYQETQYF. The full variable domain, completed using reference TRBV5-4 and TRBJ2-5, is ETGVTQSPTHLIKTRGQQVTLRCSSQSGHNTVSWYQQALGQGPQFIFQYYREEENGRGNFPPRFSGLQFPNYSSELNVNALELDDSALYLCASSFKGEYQETQYFGPGTRLLVL.